What follows are 3 T cell receptor beta chains derived from one specimen sequenced in a study of T cells expressing NK-cell markers (dated by TCRdb to 2020 to 2022). The library was prepared using 5' RACE. The sample was run on an Illumina HiSeq 2000. TCRdb reprocessed the reads and provides one entry for every CDR3 protein sequence; no DNA is given. The table for this sample records about 400,000 distinct CDR3 sequences. About 10% of the sample is taken by the ten largest. The sample was blood T cells: a sorted CD56 or NKG2C T cell subset, CD4+ or CD8+ T cells, or bulk PBMC T cells (not recorded which). All receptors come from a woman aged 45-60 years in good health. Donor details come from another sample of the same person, matched by shared clones.

CDR3: CASSLIDRDLFNEQFF. The chain is built from TRBV4-1 and TRBJ2-1; TCRdb lists TRBD1, though no DNA is available to test this call. This CDR3 has 16 amino acids. CDR1 and CDR2 (germline): MGHRA, YSYEKL.

The V and J genes are TRBV15 and TRBJ1-4. This CDR3 has 14 residues. From germline, CDR1 is LNHNV and CDR2 YYDKDF (reference sequence). The CDR3 protein is CATTSTESAVKLFF.

The gene calls are TRBV7-9 and TRBJ2-5; TCRdb lists TRBD1, though no DNA is available to test this call. CDR1 is SEHNR, CDR2 FQNEAQ, per germline (reference sequence). This CDR3 has 13 amino acids. The CDR3 sequence: CASSADSKETQYF.